The table lists the clone carrying this T cell receptor beta chain with a few counts. Its antigen is undetermined. The study defined stable Graves' hyperthyroidism as no ophthalmopathy progression within 18 months. Patients were excluded because of uncontrolled infection, other autoimmune disease, pregnancy or lactation. Every diagnosis used clinical symptoms, serum thyroxine and TRAb, thyroid ultrasound and orbital computed tomography. The CDR3 contains 13 residues. Trimming removed 10 bases at V and 4 bases at J, with 16 bases between. CDR1 and CDR2 from the germline V gene are LNHDA and SQIVND (reference sequence). This entry is derived from a study of T cells in Graves' hyperthyroidism and ophthalmopathy. Notes on the study in general: Ophthalmopathy onset followed model prediction by a median around 6.9 months.

It was RNA transcripts that yielded the amplified TCR beta CDR3 regions. A first-round RT-PCR of the TCR CDR3 used the HTBI primer set. TCRdb fed the multiplex PCR reads into MiXCR, producing one record per CDR3 protein. The data contain 600,000 to 800,000 distinct CDR3 sequences, about 35% of them seen just once; the ten biggest clones take up about a third. The receptor was derived from a woman in her 40s with Graves' hyperthyroidism. Sequencing was performed on blood. The J gene is TRBJ1-2, the V gene TRBV19; D not resolved. CDR3 loop: CATETRFGYGYTF. The CDR3 nucleotides are TGTGCCACCGAGACTCGCTTTGGCTATGGCTACACCTTC.